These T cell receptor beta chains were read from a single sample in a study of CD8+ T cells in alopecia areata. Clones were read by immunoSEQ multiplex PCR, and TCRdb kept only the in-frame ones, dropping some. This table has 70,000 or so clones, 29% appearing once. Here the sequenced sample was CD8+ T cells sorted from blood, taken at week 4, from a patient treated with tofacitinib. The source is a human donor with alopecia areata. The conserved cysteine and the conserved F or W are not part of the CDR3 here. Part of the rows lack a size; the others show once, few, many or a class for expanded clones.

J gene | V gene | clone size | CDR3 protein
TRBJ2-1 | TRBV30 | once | AWSSLKSSYNEQF
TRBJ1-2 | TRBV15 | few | ATSRDADLANYGYT
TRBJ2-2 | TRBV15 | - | ATQAAVSNTGELF
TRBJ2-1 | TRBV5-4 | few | ASSLGQNSYNEQF
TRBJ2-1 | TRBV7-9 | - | ASSSAAGLGYNEQF
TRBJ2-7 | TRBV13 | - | ASSLRAYEQY
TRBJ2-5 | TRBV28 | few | ASSPLEETQY
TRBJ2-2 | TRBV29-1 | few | SADGGSGELF
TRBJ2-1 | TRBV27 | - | ASSQTYNEQF
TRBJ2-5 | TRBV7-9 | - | ASSLQGAWQETQY
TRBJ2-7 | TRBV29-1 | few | SVTAGDGEQY
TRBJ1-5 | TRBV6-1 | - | ASSEGMGGNQPQH
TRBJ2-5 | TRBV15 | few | ATSRVGGRVETQY
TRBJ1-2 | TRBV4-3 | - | ASSPGPGGYT
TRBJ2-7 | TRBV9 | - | ASSLEDSPYEQY
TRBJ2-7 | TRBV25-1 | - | ASSGELLAGEFDEQY
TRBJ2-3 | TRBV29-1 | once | SVEGTREGGDTQY
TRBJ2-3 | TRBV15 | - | ATSRGLAGEDTQY
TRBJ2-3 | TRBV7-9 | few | ASSLFSITDTQY
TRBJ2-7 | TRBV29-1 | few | SVAGGTSYEQY
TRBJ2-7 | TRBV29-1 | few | SAVQGYSYEQY
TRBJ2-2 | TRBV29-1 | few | SVRANTGELF
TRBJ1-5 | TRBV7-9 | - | ASSSPHQPQH
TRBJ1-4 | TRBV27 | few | ASRSIDEKLF
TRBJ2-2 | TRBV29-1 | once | SVEGRGKTGELF
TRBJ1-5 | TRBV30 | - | AWNPGSNQPQH
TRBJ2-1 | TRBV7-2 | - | ASSSGSYNEQF
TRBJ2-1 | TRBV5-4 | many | ASSLTSGRAGEQF
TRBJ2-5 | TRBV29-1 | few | SVYGIRSQETQY
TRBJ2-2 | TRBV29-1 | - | SVELEREARTGELF
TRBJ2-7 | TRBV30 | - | AWSVLLSVVGYEQY
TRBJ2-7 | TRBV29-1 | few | SYLEREGQSSYEQY
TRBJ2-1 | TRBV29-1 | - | SVPGLVYNEQF
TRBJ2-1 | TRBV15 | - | ATGLAGQEQF
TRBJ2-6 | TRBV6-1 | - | ASSGTQGYSGGANVLT
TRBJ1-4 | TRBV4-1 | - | ASLGAEEKLF
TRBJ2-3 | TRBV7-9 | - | ASSLRISYSTDTQY